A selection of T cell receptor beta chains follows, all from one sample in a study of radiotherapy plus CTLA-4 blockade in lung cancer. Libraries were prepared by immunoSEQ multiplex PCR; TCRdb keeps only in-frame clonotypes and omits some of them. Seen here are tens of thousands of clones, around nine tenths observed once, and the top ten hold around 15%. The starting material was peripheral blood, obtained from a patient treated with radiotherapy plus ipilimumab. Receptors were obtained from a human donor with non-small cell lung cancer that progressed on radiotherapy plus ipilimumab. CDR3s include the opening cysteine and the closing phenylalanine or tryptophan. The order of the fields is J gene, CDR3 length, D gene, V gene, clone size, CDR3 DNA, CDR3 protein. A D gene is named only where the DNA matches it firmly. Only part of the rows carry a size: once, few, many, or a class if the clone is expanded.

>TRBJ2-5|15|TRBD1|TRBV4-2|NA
TGTGCCAGCAGCCAAGATCTGGGACAGCAAGAGACCCAGTACTTC
CASSQDLGQQETQYF
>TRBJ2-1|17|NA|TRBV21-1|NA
TGTGCCAGCAGCAAAGCCCCGGGACTAGGGGTTCCCAATGAGCAGTTCTTC
CASSKAPGLGVPNEQFF
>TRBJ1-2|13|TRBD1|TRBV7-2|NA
TGTGCCAGCAGCATACAGGGGGCGCTTGGCTACACCTTC
CASSIQGALGYTF
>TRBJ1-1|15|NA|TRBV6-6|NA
TGTGCCAGCAGTCCCCCCCGGGACACCAACACTGAAGCTTTCTTT
CASSPPRDTNTEAFF
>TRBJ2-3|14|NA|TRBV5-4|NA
TGTGCCAGCAGCAGGACAACTAGCACAGATACGCAGTATTTT
CASSRTTSTDTQYF
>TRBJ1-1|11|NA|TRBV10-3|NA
TGTGCCTCGCGGGGAGGCACTGAAGCTTTCTTT
CASRGGTEAFF
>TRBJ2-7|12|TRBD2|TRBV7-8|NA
TGTGCCAGCAGCATGGGACTAGCAGAGCAGTACTTC
CASSMGLAEQYF
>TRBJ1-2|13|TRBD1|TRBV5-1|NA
TGCGCCAGCAGCACAGACAGGGCCTATGGCTACACCTTC
CASSTDRAYGYTF
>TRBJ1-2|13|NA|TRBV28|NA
TGTGCCAGCAGTCCGCCTAGATACTATGGCTACACCTTC
CASSPPRYYGYTF
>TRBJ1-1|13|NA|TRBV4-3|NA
TGCGCCAGCAGCCAGGGACCAAACACTGAAGCTTTCTTT
CASSQGPNTEAFF
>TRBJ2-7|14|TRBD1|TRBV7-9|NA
TGTGCCAGCAGCTTAGGCAGGGGGATTTCCGAGCAGTACTTC
CASSLGRGISEQYF
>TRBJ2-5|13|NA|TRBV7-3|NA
TGTGCCAGCAGCTTACGAGGGCAAGAGACCCAGTACTTC
CASSLRGQETQYF
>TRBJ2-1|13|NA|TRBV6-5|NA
TGTGCCAGCAGTTACTCGGGAGTGGGCGAGCAGTTCTTC
CASSYSGVGEQFF
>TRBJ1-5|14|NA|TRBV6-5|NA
TGTGCCAGCAGTATAGAATATAGCAATCAGCCCCAGCATTTT
CASSIEYSNQPQHF
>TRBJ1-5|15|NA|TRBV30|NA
TGTGCCTGGATAATCTTCGAGAGGGGCATTCAGCCCCAGCATTTT
CAWIIFERGIQPQHF
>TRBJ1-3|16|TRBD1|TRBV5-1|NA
TGCGCCAGCAGCCCGACAGGGATAAACTCTGGAAACACCATATATTTT
CASSPTGINSGNTIYF
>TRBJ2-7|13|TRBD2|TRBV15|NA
TGTGCCACCAGCAGAGCTAGCGGCTACGAGCAGTACTTC
CATSRASGYEQYF
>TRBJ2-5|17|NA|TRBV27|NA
TGTGCCAGCACACCCCCCCCCGACAGCCGCCCCCAAGAGACCCAGTACTTC
CASTPPPDSRPQETQYF
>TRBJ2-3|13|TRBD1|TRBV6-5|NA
TGTGCCAGCCGCACCCAGGGGGTGAATACGCAGTATTTT
CASRTQGVNTQYF
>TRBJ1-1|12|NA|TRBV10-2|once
TGCGCCAGCAGTGAGACGGAGGCTGAAGCTTTCTTT
CASSETEAEAFF
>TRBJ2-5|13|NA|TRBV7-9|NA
TGTGCCAACAGCTTAGGACCTTGGGAGACCCAGTACTTC
CANSLGPWETQYF
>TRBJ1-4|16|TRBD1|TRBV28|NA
TGTGCCAGCAAAAATGGGGGACAGGCTACTAATGAAAAACTGTTTTTT
CASKNGGQATNEKLFF
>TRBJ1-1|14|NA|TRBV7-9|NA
TGTGCCAGCAGCTTGCCCCCACAGAACACTGAAGCTTTCTTT
CASSLPPQNTEAFF
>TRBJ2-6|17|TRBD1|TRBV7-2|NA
TGTGCCAGCAGCTTAGGTACCACAGGGGTGGGGGCCAACGTCCTGACTTTC
CASSLGTTGVGANVLTF
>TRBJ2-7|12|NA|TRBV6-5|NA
TGTGCCAGCAGTACTAGCTCCTACGAGCAGTACTTC
CASSTSSYEQYF
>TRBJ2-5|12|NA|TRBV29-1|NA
TGCAGTGCTGTCAGGGGTCAAGAGACCCAGTACTTC
CSAVRGQETQYF